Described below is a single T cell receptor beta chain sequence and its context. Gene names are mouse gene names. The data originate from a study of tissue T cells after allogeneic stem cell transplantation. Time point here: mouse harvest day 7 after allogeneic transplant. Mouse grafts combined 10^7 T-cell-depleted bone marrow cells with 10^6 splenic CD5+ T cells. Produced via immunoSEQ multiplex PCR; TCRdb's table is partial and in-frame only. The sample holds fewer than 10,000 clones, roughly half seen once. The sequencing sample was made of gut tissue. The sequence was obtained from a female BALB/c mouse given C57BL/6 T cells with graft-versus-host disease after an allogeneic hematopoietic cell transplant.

The CDR3 here is CASSLGGNTLYF. CDR3 DNA, as far as it was read: TGTGCCAGCTCTCTGGGGGGGAACACCTTGTAC. This chain uses TRBV12-1 with TRBJ2-4; 7 bases are shared with TRBD2. Read coverage stops 1 residue before the CDR3 terminus; the germline J gene supplies the remainder. Germline CDR1 SGHSN, CDR2 HYEKVE. Trimming removed 1 base from V and 6 bases from J; junction bases left unmatched: 0. The CDR3 is 12 residues long.